Reported below is one T cell receptor beta chain. The specificity of this receptor is unknown. The record has no base qualities; no much larger clone is one base away. This record belongs to a study of T cell responses to AZD1222 COVID-19 vaccine (dated by TCRdb to 2020 to 2023). In the study overall: A total of 230 or so trial participants underwent TCR sequencing, of whom approximately 210 received two doses of AZD1222 and some 26 received two doses of the MenACWY control vaccine. Enrollment into the trials was organized by age into subgroups of 18-55, 56-69 and 70-plus years, and those subgroups contained roughly 150, 30 and 60 TCR-sequenced participants, respectively.

The CDR3 regions of human TCRbeta chains were analyzed by immunosequencing. In the original analysis: Repertoire TCRs were matched against a reference library of SARS-CoV-2-specific TCRs generated with the MIRA antigen-specificity platform. Breadth was defined as the fraction of unique TCRs that were SARS-CoV-2-associated, and depth was defined as the fraction of total T cells that were SARS-CoV-2-associated. Using the MIRA data, each spike-specific TCR was mapped to the spike region that the TCR reacts to and placed in a CD4 or CD8 class. Log10-transformed breadth and depth values were compared by one-way ANOVA with Sidak's multiple comparisons tests. This is the immuneACCESS table as TCRdb keeps it, with only in-frame sequences that have V and J called. A part of the clones is gone; compared with another copy, unresolved V genes explain less than half, and the rest is unexplained. The DNA gave D and trimming, while V, J and clone size come from that table. This sample gives 110,000 or so clones in total; approximately 90% of them show up just once. The ten largest clones represent approximately 6.9% of the sample.

Taken from the germline V gene, the CDR1 and CDR2 loops are MNHEY and SVGEGT. Taken from cysteine to phenylalanine, the CDR3 has 14 residues. Solely the CDR3 DNA is kept, with 42 bases framed from the first base. The junction shows trimming of 4 bases on V and 7 bases on J, and the gene matches do not reach 3 bases of it. The sample's time point label, in plain terms: about 28 days (+/-7) after the second vaccine dose. AZD1222 recipients given second doses at about 4 weeks or at about 12 weeks were pooled, since spike-specific TCR depth and breadth were not found to differ between the two schedules. Samples from vaccinated people were obtained from the UK trials COV001 and COV002, which included a single-blind randomized controlled phase 2/3 trial of AZD1222 (ChAdOx1 nCoV-19) in healthy adults. For TCRbeta chain sequencing, PBMC samples from trial participants were taken at day 0 and at day 28 after the second dose.

General study outcomes and caveats: Spike-specific TCR breadth and depth rose significantly after two AZD1222 doses compared with day 0 and with MenACWY recipients. Most participants were white British and females outnumbered males, and the authors suggested that clonal diversity may have been underestimated. No day 14 peak-response samples were available, so repertoires were characterized only after the peak T cell response. Conclusions about previously exposed vaccinees are limited, since just five or six AZD1222 recipients were seropositive for SARS-CoV-2 at baseline. In the small 56-69-year group, the increase in depth fell short of significance, most likely because of low power. Reportedly, close to half of the unique spike-specific TCRs recognized epitopes lying outside the regions that are mutated in the B.1.351 and B.1.1.7 variants. The vaccine-associated CD4 TCRs covered the entire spike protein, and the dominant responses fell in regions 160-218 and 743-854.

The TCR originated in an adult who received the AZD1222 COVID-19 vaccine. This sample comprised peripheral blood, obtained 28 days after the second AZD1222 dose. The chain was built from TRBV6-2 or TRBV6-3 and TRBJ1-4; 10 of the junction bases match TRBD1. The nucleotide sequence reads TGTGCCAGCAGTTCGGGACAGGGGTTTGAAAAACTGTTTTTT. Its translation is CASSSGQGFEKLFF.